This T cell receptor (beta chain) is drawn from a study of cytomegalovirus exposure and HLA in healthy donors. As for the study in general: Some 200 million T cells yielded around 120 million unique TCR beta sequences in earlier analysis. Within an early data release were about 90 million unique TCRs drawn from HLA-typed donors. Study-level points and caveats: The majority of TCR sequences were rare, yet some public TCRs appeared in many donors. A later analysis found TCR association rates differed by HLA locus, highest for DRB1 and lowest for HLA-C.

Comments on this clone: No antigen is known for it.

PCR used 60 Vbeta primers and 13 Jbeta primers. Measured with immunoSEQ multiplex PCR; TCRdb has only the in-frame clones, and not every one. The sample yields over 110,000 clones, 82% seen once. The CDR3 runs to 13 residues. V lost 7 bases and J lost 4; bases outside the gene matches: 4. Germline CDR1 is LNHDA and CDR2 is SQIVND (reference sequence). This clonotype was obtained from a male donor in good health and CMV-seronegative. This chain joins TRBV19 and TRBJ1-1, with 9 bases lining up with TRBD1. Source material: PBMCs. CDR3 protein: CASNRGLGTEAFF. CDR3 DNA sequence: TGTGCCAGTAACAGGGGGCTCGGCACTGAAGCTTTCTTT.